This TCR beta chain came from a study of cytomegalovirus exposure and HLA in healthy donors. As for the study in general: For the roughly 400 genotyped donors, 65% to 90% fell within the Caucasian-associated ancestry cluster.

Germline V gives CDR1 MNHEY, CDR2 SVGAGI. Trimming took off 6 bases at V and 1 base at J, with 9 bases between the two ends. CDR3 length: 14 amino acids. The PCR was carried out with 60 Vbeta primers and 13 Jbeta primers. TCRdb keeps only in-frame clones here, not all; method: immunoSEQ multiplex PCR. The repertoire includes about 160,000 clones, around 88% of them detected once, and nearly 2% sits in the top ten. J is TRBJ2-2 and V is TRBV6-5, with D maybe TRBD1 (6 bases). The receptor was isolated from a woman younger than 30 in good health and CMV-seronegative. The specimen sequenced was PBMCs. CDR3 residues: CASRKTGNTGELFF. The CDR3 region has the DNA TGTGCCAGCAGAAAGACAGGGAACACCGGGGAGCTGTTTTTT.